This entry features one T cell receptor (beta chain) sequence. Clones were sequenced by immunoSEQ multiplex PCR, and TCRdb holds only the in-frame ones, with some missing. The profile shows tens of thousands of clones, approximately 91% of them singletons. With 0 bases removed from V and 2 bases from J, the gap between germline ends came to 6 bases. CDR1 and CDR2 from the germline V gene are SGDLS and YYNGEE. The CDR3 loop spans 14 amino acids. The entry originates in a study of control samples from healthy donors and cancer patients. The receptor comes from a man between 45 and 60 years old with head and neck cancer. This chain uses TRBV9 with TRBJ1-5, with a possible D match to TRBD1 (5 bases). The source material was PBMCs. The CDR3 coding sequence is TGTGCCAGCAGCGTAGGGGACCGCAATCAGCCCCAGCATTTT. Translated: CASSVGDRNQPQHF.